Each of the 7 T cell receptor beta chains below was sequenced from the same sample in a study of beta chain features in type 1 diabetes. TCRB transcripts that were expressed got sequenced, as all of the isolated RNA had been reverse transcribed. Some clones are missing from TCRdb's copy, which holds only in-frame ones; the method was immunoSEQ multiplex PCR. The sample yields under 150,000 clones, about 51% seen once. The sample consisted of Tregs from blood. The receptors were sampled from a man younger than 30 in good health.

This clone was seen more than once but under ten times. This chain uses TRBV18 with TRBJ2-5; tentatively, D is TRBD2 (5 bases). Judging by the DNA end, TRBJ2-7 fits better; the J call may be wrong. The germline gives CDR1 KGHSH, CDR2 LQKENI. This CDR3 contains 12 residues. CDR3 nucleotide sequence: TGTGCCAGCTCACCAGAGGGTTACGAGCAGTACTTC. Protein: CASSPEGYEQYF.

This clone came up a few times. The J gene is TRBJ1-1, the V gene TRBV29-1; 7 nucleotides match TRBD1. The CDR3 is 15 amino acids. Germline values: CDR1 SQVTM, CDR2 ANQGSEA. V trimming: 6 bases; J trimming: 0 bases; junction bases outside the gene matches: 10. DNA for the CDR3: TGCAGCGTCCAGAGGGGGCGAGGCCTGAACACTGAAGCTTTCTTT. Amino acid sequence: CSVQRGRGLNTEAFF.

The rearrangement joins TRBV6-5 to TRBJ2-3; D not resolved. Germline V CDR1 and CDR2: MNHEY, SVGAGI. V dropped 6 bases and J dropped 1 base, with 14 bases sitting between them. The CDR3 contains 15 residues. This chain's CDR3 is CASSPAFSRTDTQYF. The DNA of the CDR3 is TGTGCCAGCAGCCCCGCGTTTAGCCGCACAGATACGCAGTATTTT.

The chain carries TRBV28 and TRBJ2-2; the D gene is possibly TRBD2 (6 bases). V lost 6 bases and J 5 bases, leaving 16 bases between the germline ends. The CDR3 spans 15 residues. Germline CDR1 is MDHEN and CDR2 is SYDVKM. The CDR3 DNA sequence: TGTGCCAGCAGCTCTCCCAGTGCGGGAACCGGGGAGCTGTTTTTT. This sequence encodes CASSSPSAGTGELFF.

This clone has only a few counts. The V call is TRBV7-8, the J call TRBJ2-1; 14 nucleotides match TRBD2. Germline lookup yields CDR1 SGHVS and CDR2 FQNEAQ. The CDR3 is made up of 16 amino acids. With 4 bases clipped from V and 5 bases from J, the junction kept 4 bases outside the gene matches. The CDR3 DNA follows: TGTGCCAGCAGCTCCAGACTAGCGGGAGGGGACAATGAGCAGTTCTTC. This sequence encodes CASSSRLAGGDNEQFF.

The chain combines TRBV11-2 with TRBJ2-3, with 10 bases identical to TRBD2. CDR1 is SGHAT, CDR2 FQNNGV, per germline. With 0 bases clipped from V and 2 bases from J, the junction kept 5 bases outside the gene matches. The CDR3 is made up of 17 amino acids. The CDR3 DNA sequence: TGTGCCAGCAGCTTAGAGAAACTAGCGGGGCTCACAGATACGCAGTATTTT. Amino acid sequence: CASSLEKLAGLTDTQYF.

In regard to this clone: Other DNA sequences within the sample encode an identical CDR3. The rearrangement joins TRBV5-1 to TRBJ2-5; TRBD1 might be the D (5 bases). Germline lookup yields CDR1 SGHRS and CDR2 YFSETQ. V lost 0 bases to trimming and J lost 3 bases, with 6 bases between them. The CDR3 runs 13 residues. The CDR3: CASSLGQKETQYF. The CDR3, as DNA: TGCGCCAGCAGCTTGGGACAGAAAGAGACCCAGTACTTC.